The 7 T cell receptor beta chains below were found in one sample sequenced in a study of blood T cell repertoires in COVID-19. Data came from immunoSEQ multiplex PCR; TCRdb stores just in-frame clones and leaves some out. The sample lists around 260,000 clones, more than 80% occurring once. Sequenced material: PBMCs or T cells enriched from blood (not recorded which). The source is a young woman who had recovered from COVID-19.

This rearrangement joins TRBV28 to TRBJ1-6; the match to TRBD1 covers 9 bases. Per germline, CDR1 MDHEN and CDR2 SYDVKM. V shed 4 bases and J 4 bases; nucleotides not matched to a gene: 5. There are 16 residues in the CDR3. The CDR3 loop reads CASSSWTGAYNSPLHF. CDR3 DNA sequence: TGTGCCAGCAGTTCCTGGACAGGGGCGTATAATTCACCCCTCCACTTT.

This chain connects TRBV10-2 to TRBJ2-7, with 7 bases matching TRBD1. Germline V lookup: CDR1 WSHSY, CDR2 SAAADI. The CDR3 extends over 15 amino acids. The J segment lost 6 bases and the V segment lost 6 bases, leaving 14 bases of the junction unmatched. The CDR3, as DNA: TGCGCCAGCAGCGATCCGGGACAGTCGCTTCGCGAGCAGTACTTC. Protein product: CASSDPGQSLREQYF.

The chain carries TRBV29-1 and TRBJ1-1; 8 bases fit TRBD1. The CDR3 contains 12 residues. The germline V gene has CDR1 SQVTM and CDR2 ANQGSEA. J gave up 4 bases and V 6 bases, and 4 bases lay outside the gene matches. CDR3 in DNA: TGCAGCGTGAGGGGGACAGGCACTGAAGCTTTCTTT. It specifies CSVRGTGTEAFF.

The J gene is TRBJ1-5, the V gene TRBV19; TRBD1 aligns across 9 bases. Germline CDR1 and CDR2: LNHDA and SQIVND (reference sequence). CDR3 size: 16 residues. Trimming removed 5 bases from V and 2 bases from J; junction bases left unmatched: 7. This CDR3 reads CASSPGTGWGNQPQHF. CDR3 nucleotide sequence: TGTGCCAGTAGTCCAGGGACAGGGTGGGGCAATCAGCCCCAGCATTTT.

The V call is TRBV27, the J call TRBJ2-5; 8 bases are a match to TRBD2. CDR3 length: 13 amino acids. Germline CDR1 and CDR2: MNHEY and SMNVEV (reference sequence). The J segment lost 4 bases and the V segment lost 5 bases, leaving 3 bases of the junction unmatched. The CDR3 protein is CASSRTSPETQYF. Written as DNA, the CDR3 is TGTGCCAGCAGTCGGACTAGCCCAGAGACCCAGTACTTC.

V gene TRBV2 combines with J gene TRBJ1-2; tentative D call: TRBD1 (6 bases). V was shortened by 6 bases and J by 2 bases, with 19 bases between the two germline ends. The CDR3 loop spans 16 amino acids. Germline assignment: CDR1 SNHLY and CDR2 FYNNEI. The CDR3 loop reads CASSGSVGGVNYGYTF. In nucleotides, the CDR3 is TGTGCCAGCAGCGGATCGGTAGGGGGGGTAAACTATGGCTACACCTTC. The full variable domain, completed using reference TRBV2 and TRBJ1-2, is EPEVTQTPSHQVTQMGQEVILRCVPISNHLYFYWYRQILGQKVEFLVSFYNNEISEKSEIFDDQFSVERPDGSNFTLKIRSTKLEDSAMYFCASSGSVGGVNYGYTFGSGTRLTVV.

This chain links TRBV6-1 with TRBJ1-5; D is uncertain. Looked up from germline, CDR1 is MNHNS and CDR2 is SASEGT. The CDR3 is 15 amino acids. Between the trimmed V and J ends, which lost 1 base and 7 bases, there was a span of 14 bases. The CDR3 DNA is TGTGCCAGCAGTGAAGGGAGCGGCAGCAGGCAGCCCCAGCATTTT. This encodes CASSEGSGSRQPQHF.